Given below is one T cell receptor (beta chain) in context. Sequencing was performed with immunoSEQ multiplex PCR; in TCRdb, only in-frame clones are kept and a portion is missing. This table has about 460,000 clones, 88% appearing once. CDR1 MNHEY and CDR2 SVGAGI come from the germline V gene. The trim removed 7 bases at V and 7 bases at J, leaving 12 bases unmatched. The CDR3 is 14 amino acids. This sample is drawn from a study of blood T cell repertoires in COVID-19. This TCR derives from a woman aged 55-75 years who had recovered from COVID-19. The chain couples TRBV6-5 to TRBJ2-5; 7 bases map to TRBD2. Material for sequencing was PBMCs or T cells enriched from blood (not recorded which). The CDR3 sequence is CASKSGDYWGTQYF. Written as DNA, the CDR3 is TGTGCCAGCAAGAGCGGGGATTATTGGGGGACCCAGTACTTC.